A single sample is the source of the 2 T cell receptor beta chains below, sequenced in a study of T cells in narcolepsy. The assay was immunoSEQ multiplex PCR, and TCRdb's table has in-frame clones only and misses some. The sample has under 40,000 clones, about four fifths seen once. Sequencing was performed on memory (CD45RA-) CD4+ T cells from blood. Every receptor here comes from a human donor in good health.

The chain has TRBV28 and TRBJ1-6; 10 bases match TRBD1. Germline CDR1 is MDHEN and CDR2 is SYDVKM. This CDR3 is 15 amino acids long. V was pared by 10 bases and J by 7 bases, with 10 bases of the junction left unmatched. Here the CDR3 DNA reads TGTGCCACCGAGACAGTGGGACAGGGGAATTCACCCCTCCACTTT. This encodes CATETVGQGNSPLHF.

Only a few counts were recorded for this clone. The chain recombines TRBV5-8 with TRBJ1-5; 10 bases agree with TRBD1. The CDR3 sequence is 16 residues long. The V gene's germline CDR1 is SGHTS and CDR2 YDEGEE. V trimming: 4 bases; J trimming: 2 bases; junction bases outside the gene matches: 6. Written as DNA, the CDR3 is TGTGCCAGCAGCCGGCCCGGGACAGGGGGCAATCAGCCCCAGCATTTT. Amino acids: CASSRPGTGGNQPQHF.